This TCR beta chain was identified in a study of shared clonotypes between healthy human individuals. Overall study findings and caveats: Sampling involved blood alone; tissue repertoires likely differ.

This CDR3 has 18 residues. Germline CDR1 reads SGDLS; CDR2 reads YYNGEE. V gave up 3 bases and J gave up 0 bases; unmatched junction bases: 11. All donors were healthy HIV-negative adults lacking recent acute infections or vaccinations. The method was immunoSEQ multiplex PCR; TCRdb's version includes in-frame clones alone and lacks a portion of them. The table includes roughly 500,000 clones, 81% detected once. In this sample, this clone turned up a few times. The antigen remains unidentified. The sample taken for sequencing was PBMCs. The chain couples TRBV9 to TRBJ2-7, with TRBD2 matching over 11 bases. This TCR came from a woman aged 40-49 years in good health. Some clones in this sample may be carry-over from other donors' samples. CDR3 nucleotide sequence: TGTGCCAGCAGCGCCTACCCAACTAGCGGGGGATACTCCTACGAGCAGTACTTC. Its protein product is CASSAYPTSGGYSYEQYF.